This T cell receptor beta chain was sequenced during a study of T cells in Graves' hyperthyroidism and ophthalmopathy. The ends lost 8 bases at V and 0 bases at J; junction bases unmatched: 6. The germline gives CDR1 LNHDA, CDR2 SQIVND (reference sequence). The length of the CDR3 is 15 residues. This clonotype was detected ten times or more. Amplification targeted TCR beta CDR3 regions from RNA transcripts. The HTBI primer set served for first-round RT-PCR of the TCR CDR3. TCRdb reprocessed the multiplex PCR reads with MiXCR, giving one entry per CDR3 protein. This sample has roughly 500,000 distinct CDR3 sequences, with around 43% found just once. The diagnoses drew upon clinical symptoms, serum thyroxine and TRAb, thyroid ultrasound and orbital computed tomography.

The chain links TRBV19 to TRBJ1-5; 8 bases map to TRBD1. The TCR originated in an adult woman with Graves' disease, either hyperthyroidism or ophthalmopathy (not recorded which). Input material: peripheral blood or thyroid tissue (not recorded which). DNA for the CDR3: TGTGCCAGTGTGACAGGGGCAATTAGCAATCAGCCCCAGCATTTT. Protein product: CASVTGAISNQPQHF.